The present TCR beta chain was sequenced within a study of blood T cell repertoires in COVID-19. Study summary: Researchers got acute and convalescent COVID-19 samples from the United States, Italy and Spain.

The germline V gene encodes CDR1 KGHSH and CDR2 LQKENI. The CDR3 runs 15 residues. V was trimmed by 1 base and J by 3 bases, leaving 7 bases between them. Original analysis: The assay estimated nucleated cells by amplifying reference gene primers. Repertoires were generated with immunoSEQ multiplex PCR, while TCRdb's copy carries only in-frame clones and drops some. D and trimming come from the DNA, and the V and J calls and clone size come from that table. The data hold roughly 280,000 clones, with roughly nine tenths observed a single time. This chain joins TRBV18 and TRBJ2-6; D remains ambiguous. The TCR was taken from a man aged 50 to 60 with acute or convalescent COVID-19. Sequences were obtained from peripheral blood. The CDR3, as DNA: TGTGCCAGCTCACCACTCTCCGGTGGGGCCAACGTCCTGACTTTC. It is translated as CASSPLSGGANVLTF.